Given below is one T cell receptor (beta chain) in context. The data derive from a study of T cell changes during pregnancy in multiple sclerosis. Using immunoSEQ multiplex PCR, the repertoire was profiled, and TCRdb retains in-frame clones only, with some absent. The top ten hold approximately 7.9% of the sample, which has tens of thousands of clones, over 80% seen once. The germline CDR1 and CDR2 sequences are SGHRS and YFSETQ. V was pared by 3 bases and J by 5 bases, with 6 bases of the junction left unmatched. The CDR3 has 15 amino acids. The sequences come from CD8+ T cells from peripheral blood mononuclear cells, collected before pregnancy. The chain joins TRBV5-1 to TRBJ2-5, with 11 nucleotides matching TRBD2. This TCR was sampled from a female donor with multiple sclerosis, enrolled in a pregnancy study. For the CDR3, the DNA is TGCGCCAGCAGCTCCGGTAGCGGGGGGGCCGAGACCCAGTACTTC. Its translation is CASSSGSGGAETQYF.